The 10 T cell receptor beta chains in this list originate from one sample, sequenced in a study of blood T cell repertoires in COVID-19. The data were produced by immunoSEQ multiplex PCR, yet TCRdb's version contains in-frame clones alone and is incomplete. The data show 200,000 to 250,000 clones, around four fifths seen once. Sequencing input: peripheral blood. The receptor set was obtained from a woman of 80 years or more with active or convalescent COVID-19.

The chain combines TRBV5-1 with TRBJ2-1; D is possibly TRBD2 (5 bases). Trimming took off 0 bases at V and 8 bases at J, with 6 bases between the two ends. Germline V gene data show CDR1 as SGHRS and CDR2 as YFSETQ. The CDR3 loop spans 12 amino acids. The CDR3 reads CASSLARDEQFF. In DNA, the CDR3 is TGCGCCAGCAGCTTGGCGCGGGATGAGCAGTTCTTC.

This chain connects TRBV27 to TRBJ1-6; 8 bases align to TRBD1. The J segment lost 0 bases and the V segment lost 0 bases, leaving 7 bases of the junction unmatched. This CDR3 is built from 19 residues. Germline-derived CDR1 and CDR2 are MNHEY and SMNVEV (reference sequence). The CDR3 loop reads CASSLSRQGFPSYNSPLHF. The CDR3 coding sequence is TGTGCCAGCAGTTTATCGAGACAGGGGTTTCCCTCCTATAATTCACCCCTCCACTTT.

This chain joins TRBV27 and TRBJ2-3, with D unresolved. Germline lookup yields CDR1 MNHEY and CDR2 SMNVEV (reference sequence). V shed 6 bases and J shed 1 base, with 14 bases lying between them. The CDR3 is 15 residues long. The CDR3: CASRHRQVRTDTQYF. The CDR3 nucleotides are TGTGCCAGCAGACATCGGCAGGTACGCACAGATACGCAGTATTTT.

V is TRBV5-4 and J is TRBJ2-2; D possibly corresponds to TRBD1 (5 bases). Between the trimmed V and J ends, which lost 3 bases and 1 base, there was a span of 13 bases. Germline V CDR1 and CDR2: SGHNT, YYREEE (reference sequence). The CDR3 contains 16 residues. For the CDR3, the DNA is TGTGCCAGCAGCTCTGGGAAGGACAAGAACACCGGGGAGCTGTTTTTT. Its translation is CASSSGKDKNTGELFF.

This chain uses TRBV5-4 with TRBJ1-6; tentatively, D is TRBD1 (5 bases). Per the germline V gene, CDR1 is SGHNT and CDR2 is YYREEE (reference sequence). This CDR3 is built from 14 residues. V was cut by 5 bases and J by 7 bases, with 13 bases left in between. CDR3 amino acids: CASSWGEGNSPLHF. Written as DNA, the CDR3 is TGTGCCAGCAGTTGGGGGGAAGGCAATTCACCCCTCCACTTT.

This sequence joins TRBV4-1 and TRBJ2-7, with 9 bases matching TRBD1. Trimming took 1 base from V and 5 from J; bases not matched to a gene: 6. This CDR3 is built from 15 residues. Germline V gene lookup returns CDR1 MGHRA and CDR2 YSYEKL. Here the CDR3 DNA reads TGCGCCAGCAGCCAAGTTCACAGGGGGCGGGACGAGCAGTACTTC. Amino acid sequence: CASSQVHRGRDEQYF.

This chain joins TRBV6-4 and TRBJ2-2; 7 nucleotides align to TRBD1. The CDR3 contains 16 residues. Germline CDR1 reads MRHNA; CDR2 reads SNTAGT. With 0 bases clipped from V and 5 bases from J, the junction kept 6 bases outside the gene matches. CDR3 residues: CASSDSGRGSTGELFF. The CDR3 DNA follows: TGTGCCAGCAGTGACTCTGGCAGGGGGTCGACCGGGGAGCTGTTTTTT.

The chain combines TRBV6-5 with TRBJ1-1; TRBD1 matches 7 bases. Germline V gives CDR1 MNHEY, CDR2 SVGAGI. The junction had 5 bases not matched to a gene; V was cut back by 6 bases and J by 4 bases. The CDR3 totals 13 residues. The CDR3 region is CASRVQGGTEAFF. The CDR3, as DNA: TGTGCCAGCAGGGTTCAGGGGGGCACTGAAGCTTTCTTT.

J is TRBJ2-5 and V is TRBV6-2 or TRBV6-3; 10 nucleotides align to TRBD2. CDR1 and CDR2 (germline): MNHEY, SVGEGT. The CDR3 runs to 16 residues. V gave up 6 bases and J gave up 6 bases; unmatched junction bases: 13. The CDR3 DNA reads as TGTGCCAGCAGCCGACCGACTAGCGGGTCGCCCCAGACCCAGTACTTC. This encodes CASSRPTSGSPQTQYF.

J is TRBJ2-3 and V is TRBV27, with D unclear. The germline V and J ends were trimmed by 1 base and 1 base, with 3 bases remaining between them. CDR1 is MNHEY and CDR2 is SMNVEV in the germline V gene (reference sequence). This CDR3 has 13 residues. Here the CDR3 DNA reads TGTGCCAGCAGTTTATGGCGCACAGATACGCAGTATTTT. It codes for CASSLWRTDTQYF.